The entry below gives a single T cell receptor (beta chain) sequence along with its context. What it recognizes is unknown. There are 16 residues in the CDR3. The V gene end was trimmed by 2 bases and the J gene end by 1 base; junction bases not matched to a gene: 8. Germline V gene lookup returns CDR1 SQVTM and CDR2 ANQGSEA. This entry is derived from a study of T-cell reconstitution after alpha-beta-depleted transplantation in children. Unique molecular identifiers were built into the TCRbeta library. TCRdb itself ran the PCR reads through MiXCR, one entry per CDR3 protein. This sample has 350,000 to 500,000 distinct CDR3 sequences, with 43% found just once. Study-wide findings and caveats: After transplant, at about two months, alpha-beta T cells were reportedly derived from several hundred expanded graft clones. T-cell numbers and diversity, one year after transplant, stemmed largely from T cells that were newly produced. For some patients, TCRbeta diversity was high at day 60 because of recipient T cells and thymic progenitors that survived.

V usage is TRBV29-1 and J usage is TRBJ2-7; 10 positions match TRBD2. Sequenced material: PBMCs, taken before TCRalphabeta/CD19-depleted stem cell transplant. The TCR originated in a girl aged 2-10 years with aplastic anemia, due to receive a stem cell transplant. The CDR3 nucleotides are TGCAGCGTTGAACTCCCGCTAGCGGGAGCATCCTACGAGCAGTACTTC. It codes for CSVELPLAGASYEQYF.